The 21 T cell receptor beta chains given below trace back to one sample, sequenced in a study of cytomegalovirus exposure and HLA in healthy donors. Some clones are missing from TCRdb's copy, which holds only in-frame ones; the method was immunoSEQ multiplex PCR. Seen here are about 160,000 clones, 96% observed once, and the top ten hold around 0.9%. The sample taken for sequencing was PBMCs. Every receptor here comes from a woman aged 18 to 35 in good health and CMV-seronegative.

The chain recombines TRBV7-9 with TRBJ1-2, with 7 positions matching TRBD1. Germline trimming cut 2 bases from V and 1 base from J; bases unmatched to any gene: 10. The CDR3 is made up of 17 amino acids. CDR1 SEHNR and CDR2 FQNEAQ come from the germline V gene (reference sequence). This CDR3 reads CASSLPPSRQGNYGYTF. For the CDR3, the DNA is TGTGCCAGCAGCTTACCTCCTTCGAGACAGGGTAACTATGGCTACACCTTC.

V is TRBV2 and J is TRBJ2-2, with 7 bases lining up with TRBD1. The V segment lost 6 bases and the J segment 0 bases; nucleotides outside the gene matches: 7. The CDR3 is made up of 16 amino acids. CDR1 is SNHLY, CDR2 FYNNEI, per germline. The CDR3, as DNA: TGTGCCAGCAGGAGGGACAGCATGGCGAACACCGGGGAGCTGTTTTTT. It specifies CASRRDSMANTGELFF.

CDR3 region: CASSPRLGGGSSYEQYF. The CDR3, as DNA: TGTGCCAGCAGCCCCCGGTTAGGAGGTGGTTCCTCCTACGAGCAGTACTTC. V and J are TRBV9 and TRBJ2-7; a weak D match, TRBD2 (5 bases). The CDR3 extends over 17 amino acids. V lost 4 bases and J 0 bases, leaving 20 bases between the germline ends. Germline loops: CDR1 SGDLS, CDR2 YYNGEE.

The chain couples TRBV21-1 to TRBJ1-2. TRBV21-1 is tagged as a pseudogene. The CDR3 sequence is 14 residues long. The CDR3 region is CASSRGGAYYGYTF. The CDR3 DNA reads as TGTGCCAGCAGCAGGGGGGGGGCATACTATGGCTACACCTTC.

J is TRBJ1-1 and V is TRBV9; perhaps TRBD1 as D (6 bases). The CDR3 is made up of 15 amino acids. From germline, CDR1 is SGDLS and CDR2 YYNGEE. V lost 4 bases and J lost 1, with 14 bases in between. DNA of the CDR3: TGTGCCAGCAGCTCGACGACAGGAGCGAACACTGAAGCTTTCTTT. The encoded protein is CASSSTTGANTEAFF.

The V gene is TRBV19, the J gene TRBJ1-5; 11 positions agree with TRBD1. Germline values: CDR1 LNHDA, CDR2 SQIVND (reference sequence). After removal of 10 bases from V and 2 bases from J, the junction contained 19 bases not matched to a gene. This CDR3 spans 19 amino acids. This CDR3 reads CATRAFPGTGGIGNQPQHF. DNA for the CDR3: TGTGCCACCCGGGCTTTCCCGGGGACAGGGGGAATCGGCAATCAGCCCCAGCATTTT.

The rearrangement links TRBV9 to TRBJ2-1; TRBD1 is a possible D gene (5 bases). The ends were cut back, 0 bases at V and 6 bases at J, with 7 bases in the middle. The CDR3 runs 13 residues. Germline values: CDR1 SGDLS, CDR2 YYNGEE. The CDR3 region has the DNA TGTGCCAGCAGCGTAGGCACAGGCAATGAGCAGTTCTTC. It specifies CASSVGTGNEQFF.

The rearrangement uses TRBV18 and TRBJ2-5, with unresolved D. Trimming stripped 4 bases from V and 1 base from J, with 13 bases between. The CDR3 contains 15 residues. Germline CDR1 and CDR2: KGHSH and LQKENI. Written as DNA, the CDR3 is TGTGCCAGCTCACTAATCTCAGGCACCCAAGAGACCCAGTACTTC. This codes for CASSLISGTQETQYF.

Only one count was recorded for this clone. A read error may produce the germline difference seen at one junction end. The rearrangement joins TRBV7-7 to TRBJ1-2; D call uncertain. The germline CDR1 and CDR2 sequences are SSHAT and FNYEAQ (reference sequence). The length of the CDR3 is 18 residues. CDR3 sequence: CASSLAVGIWRLNYGYTF. The CDR3 DNA reads as TGTGCTAGCAGCTTAGCAGTGGGTATATGGCGACTCAACTATGGCTACACCTTC.

The V and J genes are TRBV5-1 and TRBJ2-7; the match to TRBD1 covers 10 bases. CDR1 and CDR2 (germline): SGHRS, YFSETQ. Trimming removed 4 bases from V and 2 bases from J; junction bases left unmatched: 6. The CDR3 has 15 amino acids. The CDR3 sequence is CASSEAGTGAYEQYF. The CDR3, as DNA: TGCGCCAGCAGCGAGGCCGGGACAGGGGCCTACGAGCAGTACTTC.

The chain couples TRBV6-1 to TRBJ1-2, with 12 bases identical to TRBD1. Germline V lookup: CDR1 MNHNS, CDR2 SASEGT. This CDR3 contains 14 residues. V lost 6 bases to trimming and J lost 5 bases; unmatched junction nucleotides: 4. Here the CDR3 reads CASSGTGGMYGYTF. CDR3 coding DNA: TGTGCCAGCAGCGGGACAGGGGGCATGTATGGCTACACCTTC.

This sequence joins TRBV15 and TRBJ2-2, with 15 bases identical to TRBD2. Germline V lookup: CDR1 LNHNV, CDR2 YYDKDF (reference sequence). Unmatched junction bases numbered 8, after V lost 5 bases and J lost 1 base. The CDR3 runs 19 residues. The CDR3: CATSEEGLAGGQNTGELFF. DNA for the CDR3: TGTGCCACCAGCGAAGAGGGACTAGCGGGGGGTCAGAACACCGGGGAGCTGTTTTTT.

This chain joins TRBV7-2 and TRBJ1-6; no clear D gene. Germline V gene sequence: CDR1 SGHTA, CDR2 FQGNSA. The V gene lost 5 bases and the J gene lost 5 bases, with 16 bases spanning the gap. The CDR3 totals 16 residues. The CDR3, as DNA: TGTGCCAGCAGCCCCTACAAGACGGGAGATAATTCACCCCTCCACTTT. Translated: CASSPYKTGDNSPLHF. Drawing the rest from reference TRBV7-2 and TRBJ1-6, the complete variable domain is GAGVSQSPSNKVTEKGKDVELRCDPISGHTALYWYRQSLGQGLEFLIYFQGNSAPDKSGLPSDRFSAERTGGSVSTLTIQRTQQEDSAVYLCASSPYKTGDNSPLHFGNGTRLTVT.

CDR3 loop: CASSPTVTGTNTGELFF. Written as DNA, the CDR3 is TGCGCCAGCAGCCCCACCGTGACAGGGACGAACACCGGGGAGCTGTTTTTT. The rearrangement joins TRBV4-3 to TRBJ2-2; TRBD1 matches at 7 bases. V trimming: 4 bases; J trimming: 0 bases; junction bases outside the gene matches: 8. Germline V gene lookup returns CDR1 LGHNA and CDR2 YSLEER. The CDR3 consists of 17 residues.

This chain joins TRBV7-2 and TRBJ1-5; 10 positions match TRBD1. CDR1 is SGHTA, CDR2 FQGNSA, per germline. This CDR3 comprises 17 residues. J gave up 0 bases and V 5 bases, and 7 bases lay outside the gene matches. CDR3 nucleotide sequence: TGTGCCAGCAGCCCGACAGGGGGCGGATATAGCAATCAGCCCCAGCATTTT. Its translation is CASSPTGGGYSNQPQHF.

The chain carries TRBV4-1 and TRBJ1-2; no firm D call. V was trimmed by 3 bases and J by 6 bases, leaving 5 bases between them. Germline loops: CDR1 MGHRA, CDR2 YSYEKL. This CDR3 comprises 11 residues. The CDR3 spells CASSQGDGYTF. CDR3 coding DNA: TGCGCCAGCAGCCAGGGAGATGGCTACACCTTC.

This sequence joins TRBV13 and TRBJ1-1; the D gene is possibly TRBD1 (5 bases). Deletions cut 3 bases from V and 2 bases from J, with 16 bases between. Looked up from germline, CDR1 is PRHDT and CDR2 is FYEKMQ (reference sequence). This CDR3 has 16 residues. CDR3 DNA: TGTGCCAGCAGCTTCCGACTCGGGGGACTTAACACTGAAGCTTTCTTT. This translates into CASSFRLGGLNTEAFF. The variable domain in full, completed from reference TRBV13 and TRBJ1-1, reads AAGVIQSPRHLIKEKRETATLKCYPIPRHDTVYWYQQGPGQDPQFLISFYEKMQSDKGSIPDRFSAQQFSDYHSELNMSSLELGDSALYFCASSFRLGGLNTEAFFGQGTRLTVV.

This clone was observed once. The V call is TRBV29-1, the J call TRBJ1-5, with 7 positions matching TRBD1. This CDR3 has 14 residues. J was trimmed by 0 bases and V by 6 bases; bases with no gene match: 5. Germline CDR1 and CDR2: SQVTM and ANQGSEA. CDR3 amino acids: CSVSGTDSNQPQHF. DNA for the CDR3: TGCAGCGTGTCCGGGACAGATAGCAATCAGCCCCAGCATTTT.

The chain recombines TRBV19 with TRBJ1-6; 9 positions agree with TRBD1. Germline loops: CDR1 LNHDA, CDR2 SQIVND (reference sequence). The trim removed 4 bases at V and 0 bases at J, leaving 1 base unmatched. This CDR3 is built from 16 residues. CDR3 sequence reads: CASSRQGVSYNSPLHF. The CDR3 DNA is TGTGCCAGTAGTAGACAGGGGGTCTCCTATAATTCACCCCTCCACTTT.

The rearrangement uses TRBV30 and TRBJ1-2; no definite D call. The CDR3 is 12 amino acids. Between the trimmed V and J ends, which lost 8 bases and 8 bases, there was a span of 18 bases. The germline V gene encodes CDR1 GTSNPN and CDR2 SVGIG (reference sequence). The CDR3 nucleotides are TGTGCCCGGGAGCACTGGGAAGGGGGCTACACCTTC. It specifies CAREHWEGGYTF.

CDR3 in DNA: TGTGCCAGCAGTTACAGGCAGGGGGTTGAAAAACTGTTTTTT. Its protein is CASSYRQGVEKLFF. The J gene is TRBJ1-4, the V gene TRBV6-5, with TRBD1 matching over 7 bases. The ends lost 2 bases at V and 7 bases at J; junction bases unmatched: 4. CDR3 size: 14 residues. Per the germline V gene, CDR1 is MNHEY and CDR2 is SVGAGI.